The present T cell receptor beta chain was sequenced within a study of post-analysis software for immune sequencing data. Study observations and caveats: Samples made in the same batch grouped tightly together by F measure. Significantly decreased normalized Chao1 diversity was recorded for multiple sclerosis patients relative to controls.

In regard to this clonotype: No antigen is known for it.

Unique molecular identifiers were carried by the TCR beta cDNA libraries. TCRdb fed the PCR reads into MiXCR, producing one record per CDR3 protein. This sample has hundreds of thousands of distinct CDR3 sequences, with about a third found just once. The sequenced sample consisted of blood. The clonotype comes from a girl between 5 and 17 years old with multiple sclerosis.

In nucleotides, the CDR3 is TGCAGTGCTAGAGGGCAGGGGGGCTACACCTTC. This codes for CSARGQGGYTF. This sequence joins TRBV20-1 and TRBJ1-2; D perhaps matches TRBD1 (6 bases). V lost 1 base, J lost 8 bases, and 8 bases lay in between. CDR3 length: 11 amino acids. Germline V gives CDR1 DFQATT, CDR2 SNEGSKA (reference sequence).